This T cell receptor beta chain was identified in a study of T cell repertoires in cytomegalovirus infection. Turning to the study itself: Recently identified HLA-C-restricted CMV epitopes were used, and well-studied HLA-B-restricted CMV epitopes were used as well.

Using its own MiXCR run on the reads, TCRdb lists one record per CDR3 protein. The profile shows around 310,000 distinct CDR3 sequences, under 35% of them singletons. Notes on this clonotype: Its matching antigen is unknown.

The sequence was collected from a human donor in good health (CMV status not recorded). Some clones in this sample may be carry-over from other donors' samples. Specimen: cultured PBMCs, collected from culture after CMV antigen stimulation.

CDR3 protein: CAWSDGSNQPQHF. CDR3 DNA: TGTGCCTGGAGTGACGGCTCGAATCAGCCCCAGCATTTT. The chain couples TRBV30 to TRBJ1-5; D gene unclear. CDR1 is GTSNPN, CDR2 SVGIG, per germline (reference sequence). V lost 1 base and J 4 bases, leaving 8 bases between the germline ends. The CDR3 length is 13 residues.